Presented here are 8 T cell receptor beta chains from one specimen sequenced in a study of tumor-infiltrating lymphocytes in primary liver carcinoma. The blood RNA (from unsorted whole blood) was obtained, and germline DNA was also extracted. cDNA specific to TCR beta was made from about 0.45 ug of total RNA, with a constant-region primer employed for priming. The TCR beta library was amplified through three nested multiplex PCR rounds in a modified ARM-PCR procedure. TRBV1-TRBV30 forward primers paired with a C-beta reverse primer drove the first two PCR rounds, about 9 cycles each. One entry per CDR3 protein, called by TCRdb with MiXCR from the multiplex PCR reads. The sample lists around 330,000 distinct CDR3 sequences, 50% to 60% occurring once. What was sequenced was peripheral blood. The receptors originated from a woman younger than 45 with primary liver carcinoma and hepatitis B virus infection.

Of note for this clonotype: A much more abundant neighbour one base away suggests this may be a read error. The CDR3 region has the DNA TGTGCCTGCAGCATACAGGGGGCGCGCCGAGATACGCAGTATTTT. This sequence encodes CACSIQGARRDTQYF. The chain carries TRBV6-5 and TRBJ2-3; the match to TRBD1 covers 9 bases. Germline lookup yields CDR1 MNHEY and CDR2 SVGAGI. The CDR3 contains 15 residues.

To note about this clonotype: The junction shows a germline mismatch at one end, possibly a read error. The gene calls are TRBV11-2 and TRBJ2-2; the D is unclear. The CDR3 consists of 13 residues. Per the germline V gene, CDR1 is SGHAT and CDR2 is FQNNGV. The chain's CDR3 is CTSSLNNTGELFF. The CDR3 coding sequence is TGTACCAGCAGCTTAAATAACACCGGGGAGCTGTTTTTT.

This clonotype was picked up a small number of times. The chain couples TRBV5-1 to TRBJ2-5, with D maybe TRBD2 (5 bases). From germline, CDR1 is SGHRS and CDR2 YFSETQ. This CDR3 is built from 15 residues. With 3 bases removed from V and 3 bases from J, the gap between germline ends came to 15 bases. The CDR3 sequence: CASSWGPGFEETQYF. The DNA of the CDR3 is TGCGCCAGCAGCTGGGGTCCGGGATTTGAAGAGACCCAGTACTTC.

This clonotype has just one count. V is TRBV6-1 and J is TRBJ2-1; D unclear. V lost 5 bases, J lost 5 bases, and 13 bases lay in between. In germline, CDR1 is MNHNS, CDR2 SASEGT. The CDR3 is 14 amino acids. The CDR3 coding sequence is TGTGCCAGCAGTAAGGTGTGGCAGCACAATGAGCAGTTCTTC. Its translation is CASSKVWQHNEQFF.

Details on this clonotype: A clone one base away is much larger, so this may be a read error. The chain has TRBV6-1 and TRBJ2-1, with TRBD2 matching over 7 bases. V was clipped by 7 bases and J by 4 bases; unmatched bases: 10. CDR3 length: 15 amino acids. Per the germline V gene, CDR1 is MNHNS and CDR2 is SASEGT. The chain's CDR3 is CASIVGTNSYNEQFF. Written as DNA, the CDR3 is TGTGCCAGCATTGTCGGGACTAACTCTTACAATGAGCAGTTCTTC.

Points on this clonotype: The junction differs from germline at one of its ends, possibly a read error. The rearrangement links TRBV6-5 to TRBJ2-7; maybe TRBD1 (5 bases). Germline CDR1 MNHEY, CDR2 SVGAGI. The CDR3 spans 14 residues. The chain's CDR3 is CATSYVGRAYEQYF. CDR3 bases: TGTGCCACCAGTTACGTGGGCAGGGCCTACGAGCAGTACTTC.

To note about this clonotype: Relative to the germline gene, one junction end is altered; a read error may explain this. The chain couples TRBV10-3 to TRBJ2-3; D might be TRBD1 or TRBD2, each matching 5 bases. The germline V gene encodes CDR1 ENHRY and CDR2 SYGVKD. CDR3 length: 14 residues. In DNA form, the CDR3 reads TGTGCCACCCTTGGGGGAAGAAGCATAGATACGCAGTATTTT. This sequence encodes CATLGGRSIDTQYF.

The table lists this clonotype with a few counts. For the CDR3, the DNA is TGTGCCAGCACCCTACTCCCCCACACAGGGGTTGGAGGCTACACCTTC. Its translation: CASTLLPHTGVGGYTF. This chain uses TRBV6-5 with TRBJ1-2; 7 bases match TRBD1. There are 16 residues in the CDR3. The V and J ends lost 7 bases and 8 bases, in that order; junction bases with no gene match: 19. Germline loops: CDR1 MNHEY, CDR2 SVGAGI.